Described below is a single T cell receptor (beta chain) sequence and its context. Its antigen is as yet unknown. Data came from immunoSEQ multiplex PCR; TCRdb stores just in-frame clones and leaves some out. This sample has roughly 35,000 clones, with 93% found just once. This sample was taken from a study of T cells in localized non-small cell lung cancer. Overall study findings and caveats: The appearance of a median roughly 53 of the top 100 tumor clones was seen in adjacent lung.

Deletions cut 4 bases from V and 3 bases from J, with 9 bases between. There are 12 residues in the CDR3. The germline CDR1 and CDR2 sequences are GTSNPN and SVGIG (reference sequence). The sample here was peripheral blood, taken before any cancer treatment. The TCR comes from a female donor older than 55 with stage I lung adenocarcinoma. The chain couples TRBV30 to TRBJ1-1; TRBD1 is a possible D gene (5 bases). The CDR3 here is CAWTGGYTEAFF. The CDR3 nucleotides read TGTGCCTGGACCGGGGGGTACACTGAAGCTTTCTTT.